The 29 T cell receptor beta chains below were found in one sample sequenced in a study of shared clonotypes between healthy human individuals. Assay: immunoSEQ multiplex PCR; the TCRdb copy retains only in-frame clones and omits some. The sample holds about 2 million clones; about 95% are singletons and the top ten take 1% to 1.5%. In the naive CD8 group, cells lacked CD45RO and were positively selected for CCR7, so terminally differentiated effector memory CD45RA+ cells were left out. Sequencing was carried out using naive CD8+ T cells sorted from blood. The receptors stem from a man aged 18-30 years in good health.

This clone was counted a single time. The V call is TRBV7-9, the J call TRBJ1-6; 7 bases match TRBD1. Germline CDR1 and CDR2: SEHNR and FQNEAQ (reference sequence). This CDR3 spans 14 amino acids. J gave up 8 bases and V 5 bases, and 6 bases lay outside the gene matches. The CDR3 region is CASSHTGEDSPLHF. The CDR3 DNA sequence: TGTGCCAGCAGCCATACAGGGGAGGATTCACCCCTCCACTTT.

This clone was observed a single time. Different DNA sequences within this sample yield the same CDR3. The V and J genes are TRBV6-5 and TRBJ2-7; weak D call: TRBD1 (5 bases). The CDR3 is 13 residues long. V lost 2 bases and J lost 6, with 11 bases in between. CDR1 and CDR2 (germline): MNHEY, SVGAGI. CDR3: CASSYGQGGEQYF. In DNA form, the CDR3 reads TGTGCCAGCAGTTACGGGCAGGGTGGCGAGCAGTACTTC.

The chain couples TRBV29-1 to TRBJ2-7; the D gene is possibly TRBD2 (6 bases). The CDR3 covers 12 residues. In germline, CDR1 is SQVTM, CDR2 ANQGSEA. V lost 4 bases and J lost 5, with 12 bases in between. The CDR3 DNA reads as TGCAGCGTTGTAGGCGGGGTGGACGAGCAGTACTTC. This sequence encodes CSVVGGVDEQYF.

The chain couples TRBV28 to TRBJ1-5; D perhaps matches TRBD1 (6 bases). Germline CDR1 and CDR2: MDHEN and SYDVKM. The CDR3 is 15 amino acids. The V end lost 6 bases, the J end lost 2 bases, and 14 bases lay between the germline ends. The CDR3 sequence: CASRWDMAGNQPQHF. The CDR3 nucleotides read TGTGCCAGCAGATGGGACATGGCCGGCAATCAGCCCCAGCATTTT.

The chain is built from TRBV5-6 and TRBJ1-1; TRBD1 matches 8 bases. The CDR3 loop spans 16 amino acids. With V trimmed by 0 bases and J by 1 base, 5 bases remained unmatched. CDR1 and CDR2 (germline): SGHDT, YYEEEE. DNA of the CDR3: TGTGCCAGCAGCTTGGGCCAGGGGGCGAAGAACACTGAAGCTTTCTTT. This gives the protein CASSLGQGAKNTEAFF.

The chain couples TRBV6-6 to TRBJ1-2; D remains ambiguous. Trimming stripped 5 bases from V and 7 bases from J, with 14 bases between. CDR1 MNHNY and CDR2 SVGAGI come from the germline V gene (reference sequence). The CDR3 is 13 residues long. CDR3 region: CASSLAGVGGYTF. The CDR3 DNA is TGTGCCAGCAGTCTTGCCGGAGTGGGTGGCTACACCTTC.

The chain joins TRBV28 to TRBJ1-2; TRBD1 matches at 7 bases. The CDR3 loop spans 16 amino acids. Germline CDR1 reads MDHEN; CDR2 reads SYDVKM. V lost 7 bases and J lost 6; bases outside the gene matches: 17. The CDR3 loop is CASISRPEQGWNGYTF. The CDR3 coding sequence is TGTGCCAGCATCAGCCGACCCGAACAGGGGTGGAATGGCTACACCTTC.

The DNA for the CDR3 is TGTGCCAGCAGCTCCGGGACAGGGTTTTCACCCCTCCACTTT. Its protein is CASSSGTGFSPLHF. The gene calls are TRBV5-6 and TRBJ1-6, with TRBD1 matching over 9 bases. The junction had 4 bases not matched to a gene; V was cut back by 3 bases and J by 9 bases. The germline CDR1 and CDR2 sequences are SGHDT and YYEEEE. This CDR3 comprises 14 residues.

The J gene is TRBJ2-7, the V gene TRBV4-1, with 10 bases fitting TRBD2. The CDR3 consists of 15 residues. Germline loops: CDR1 MGHRA, CDR2 YSYEKL. After removal of 1 base from V and 7 bases from J, the junction contained 7 bases not matched to a gene. CDR3 bases: TGCGCCAGCAGCCAAGCGTTAGCGGGGGGTAGGGAGCAGTACTTC. Translation: CASSQALAGGREQYF.

The chain joins TRBV4-1 to TRBJ2-7, with D perhaps matching TRBD2 (5 bases). V was cut by 0 bases and J by 7 bases, with 25 bases left in between. CDR1 and CDR2 (germline): MGHRA, YSYEKL. The CDR3 sequence is 18 residues long. This CDR3 reads CASSQELMDSYPLGEQYF. CDR3 DNA: TGCGCCAGCAGCCAAGAGCTCATGGACTCGTACCCTTTAGGGGAGCAGTACTTC.

The V and J genes are TRBV11-2 and TRBJ1-1; 9 bases map to TRBD1. Germline V lookup: CDR1 SGHAT, CDR2 FQNNGV. The CDR3 has 16 amino acids. Trimming cost V 2 bases and J 4 bases; bases outside gene matches: 8. DNA for the CDR3: TGTGCCAGCAGCTTATGGGACAGGGAGGATGCCACTGAAGCTTTCTTT. Protein: CASSLWDREDATEAFF.

Only one count was recorded for this clone. This chain uses TRBV5-6 with TRBJ2-7; D unresolved. Germline V CDR1 and CDR2: SGHDT, YYEEEE. The CDR3 contains 13 residues. Trimming removed 2 bases from V and 2 bases from J, with 8 bases in between. The CDR3 coding sequence is TGTGCCAGCAGCTTAACCGTCCCCTACGAGCAGTACTTC. Residues: CASSLTVPYEQYF.

Of note for this clone: The sample holds other DNA sequences that translate to the same CDR3. The rearrangement joins TRBV7-9 to TRBJ2-7, with unresolved D. V gave up 1 base and J gave up 2 bases, with 3 bases separating them. CDR3 length: 12 residues. Germline values: CDR1 SEHNR, CDR2 FQNEAQ (reference sequence). CDR3 DNA: TGTGCCAGCAGCTTAGACCCCTACGAGCAGTACTTC. Encoded protein: CASSLDPYEQYF.

The V call is TRBV2, the J call TRBJ1-2; D possibly corresponds to TRBD1 (5 bases). The CDR3 sequence is 13 residues long. Germline V gene sequence: CDR1 SNHLY, CDR2 FYNNEI. V lost 9 bases and J 6 bases, leaving 17 bases between the germline ends. The CDR3 loop reads CASLPTERHGYTF. For the CDR3, the DNA is TGTGCCAGTCTCCCGACAGAAAGACATGGCTACACCTTC.

Note on this clone: Other nucleotide sequences in the sample specify the same CDR3. J is TRBJ2-3 and V is TRBV9, with TRBD2 as a possible D gene (5 bases). The CDR3 sequence is 15 residues long. CDR1 and CDR2 from the germline V gene are SGDLS and YYNGEE. V lost 0 bases and J lost 0, with 8 bases in between. CDR3 DNA sequence: TGTGCCAGCAGCGTAGTGGCGGGTAGCACAGATACGCAGTATTTT. Protein: CASSVVAGSTDTQYF.

This chain links TRBV6-1 with TRBJ1-1; 7 bases are shared with TRBD1. Per the germline V gene, CDR1 is MNHNS and CDR2 is SASEGT. The CDR3 is made up of 15 amino acids. Losses at the gene ends were 2 bases for V and 3 bases for J; bases not matched to a gene: 6. The DNA for the CDR3 is TGTGCCAGCAGTGAAAGAGGGGGCTCGGACACTGAAGCTTTCTTT. Protein product: CASSERGGSDTEAFF.

The rearrangement links TRBV11-2 to TRBJ2-7; D gene uncertain. The CDR3 has 14 amino acids. Between the trimmed V and J ends, which lost 0 bases and 1 base, there was a span of 7 bases. Germline values: CDR1 SGHAT, CDR2 FQNNGV. CDR3 residues: CASSLDVGSYEQYF. CDR3 in DNA: TGTGCCAGCAGCTTAGACGTCGGATCCTACGAGCAGTACTTC.

The rearrangement links TRBV27 to TRBJ2-5; no clear D. CDR1 and CDR2 (germline): MNHEY, SMNVEV (reference sequence). The CDR3 has 13 amino acids. V lost 6 bases and J lost 2, with 10 bases in between. CDR3 nucleotides: TGTGCCAGCAGCACGGACCATCAAGAGACCCAGTACTTC. It translates to CASSTDHQETQYF.

As to this clone: Distinct nucleotide sequences in the sample also encode this CDR3. The CDR3 bases are TGTGCCTGGTCGCCGGGACAGGGCAATCAGCCCCAGCATTTT. As protein: CAWSPGQGNQPQHF. The chain joins TRBV30 to TRBJ1-5, with TRBD1 identical over 8 bases. The CDR3 contains 14 residues. The junction had 5 bases not matched to a gene; V was cut back by 5 bases and J by 2 bases. Germline CDR1 and CDR2: GTSNPN and SVGIG (reference sequence).

The CDR3, as DNA: TGTGCCAGCAGCTTAGTACTGACAGGGGGCGACTATGGCTACACCTTC. This codes for CASSLVLTGGDYGYTF. The chain couples TRBV11-2 to TRBJ1-2; 10 bases map to TRBD1. V was pared by 1 base and J by 3 bases, with 5 bases of the junction left unmatched. Germline-derived CDR1 and CDR2 are SGHAT and FQNNGV. The CDR3 is 16 amino acids.

A remark on this clone: Other DNA sequences in this sample translate to the same CDR3. The chain couples TRBV11-2 to TRBJ2-3; 11 bases align to TRBD2. Per the germline V gene, CDR1 is SGHAT and CDR2 is FQNNGV. V shed 1 base, J shed 3 bases, and the junction held 0 bases outside the gene matches. CDR3 size: 15 residues. CDR3 in DNA: TGTGCCAGCAGCTTAGGGACTAGCGGGACAGATACGCAGTATTTT. It translates to CASSLGTSGTDTQYF.

The chain links TRBV10-1 to TRBJ2-1; 8 positions match TRBD1. Trimming at V came to 4 bases and at J to 0 bases, leaving 2 bases not matched to a gene. Germline values: CDR1 WNHNN, CDR2 SYGVQD (reference sequence). This CDR3 has 15 amino acids. DNA for the CDR3: TGCGCCAGCAGTGCCCAGGGGGCCTCCTACAATGAGCAGTTCTTC. Translation gives CASSAQGASYNEQFF.

V gene TRBV5-6 combines with J gene TRBJ1-2, with TRBD1 identical over 8 bases. This CDR3 contains 14 residues. Germline values: CDR1 SGHDT, CDR2 YYEEEE. The V segment lost 0 bases and the J segment 7 bases; nucleotides outside the gene matches: 5. For the CDR3, the DNA is TGTGCCAGCAGCTTGGTGACAGGGGCTTCTGGCTACACCTTC. It yields the protein CASSLVTGASGYTF. Full variable domain (remainder filled in from reference TRBV5-6 and TRBJ1-2): DAGVTQSPTHLIKTRGQQVTLRCSPKSGHDTVSWYQQALGQGPQFIFQYYEEEERQRGNFPDRFSGHQFPNYSSELNVNALLLGDSALYLCASSLVTGASGYTFGSGTRLTVV.

The chain links TRBV11-3 to TRBJ2-7; no definite D call. The germline V gene has CDR1 SGHNT and CDR2 YENEEA. Trimming took 1 base from V and 2 from J, leaving 6 bases between them. This CDR3 comprises 13 residues. CDR3: CASSLGWAYEQYF. The CDR3 bases are TGTGCCAGCAGCTTAGGCTGGGCCTACGAGCAGTACTTC.

The V call is TRBV5-1, the J call TRBJ2-1; D may be TRBD1 (7 bases). Germline V gives CDR1 SGHRS, CDR2 YFSETQ. CDR3 size: 17 residues. Trimming shortened V by 3 bases and J by 4 bases, and 20 bases separated the two germline ends. The CDR3 reads CASSWIWDSRGYNEQFF. DNA of the CDR3: TGCGCCAGCAGCTGGATCTGGGACTCCAGGGGGTACAATGAGCAGTTCTTC.

V usage is TRBV29-1 and J usage is TRBJ1-2; D remains unclear. Trimming left V 0 bases short and J 6 bases short, with 14 bases between. CDR1 and CDR2 (germline): SQVTM, ANQGSEA. The CDR3 is 14 residues long. CDR3 DNA: TGCAGCGTTGAAGAGAGCGGGCTGTGGGATGGCTACACCTTC. This gives the protein CSVEESGLWDGYTF.

V is TRBV7-6 and J is TRBJ2-2, with D uncertain. Germline V CDR1 and CDR2: SGHVS, FNYEAQ. V was shortened by 2 bases and J by 5 bases, with 9 bases between the two germline ends. This CDR3 spans 14 amino acids. The chain's CDR3 is CASSLNPETGELFF. The CDR3, as DNA: TGTGCCAGCAGCTTAAATCCCGAAACCGGGGAGCTGTTTTTT.

This chain joins TRBV29-1 and TRBJ1-1; unclear D gene. CDR1 is SQVTM, CDR2 ANQGSEA, per germline. V was pared by 0 bases and J by 0 bases, with 8 bases between. The CDR3 covers 14 residues. The CDR3 sequence is CSVEDIAMNTEAFF. DNA of the CDR3: TGCAGCGTTGAAGACATAGCGATGAACACTGAAGCTTTCTTT.

The chain joins TRBV6-5 to TRBJ1-1, with D perhaps matching TRBD1 (6 bases). V was shortened by 4 bases and J by 0 bases, with 15 bases between the two germline ends. In germline, CDR1 is MNHEY, CDR2 SVGAGI. This CDR3 is 16 amino acids long. Written as DNA, the CDR3 is TGTGCCAGCAGTTTGACTCAGGGGATGGTGAACACTGAAGCTTTCTTT. Translated: CASSLTQGMVNTEAFF.